This TCR beta chain is drawn from a study of siplizumab effects on memory and regulatory T cells. This CDR3 has 16 residues. The V gene's germline CDR1 is LNHDA and CDR2 SQIVND (reference sequence). The V and J ends lost 5 bases and 0 bases respectively, with 11 bases between them. Sequenced by immunoSEQ multiplex PCR; TCRdb stores in-frame clones only, minus some. Of 100,000 or so clones in the sample, just over 90% were seen once. This TCR was recovered from a human donor in good health. Sequencing input: non-Treg CD4+ T cells sorted from blood. The rearrangement joins TRBV19 to TRBJ1-6, with no clear D. For the CDR3, the DNA is TGTGCCAGTAGTGATAACCGAAGCTCCTATAATTCACCCCTCCACTTT. Its protein product is CASSDNRSSYNSPLHF.